A single sample gave rise to the 19 T cell receptor beta chains below, sequenced in a study of technical replicates of blood from a handful of donors. The assay was immunoSEQ multiplex PCR, and TCRdb's table has in-frame clones only and misses some. The sample yields tens of thousands of clones, 80% to 95% seen once. Input material: T cells isolated from PBMCs. The receptors shown here come from a human donor in good health.

V and J are TRBV10-1 and TRBJ2-7; 8 positions agree with TRBD2. V shed 4 bases, J shed 4 bases, and the junction held 3 bases outside the gene matches. The CDR3 is 13 residues long. Germline assignment: CDR1 WNHNN and CDR2 SYGVQD (reference sequence). CDR3 DNA sequence: TGCGCCAGCAGTGCCAGCGGGAGATACGAGCAGTACTTC. This codes for CASSASGRYEQYF.

This chain connects TRBV5-6 to TRBJ2-7; D call uncertain. Germline values: CDR1 SGHDT, CDR2 YYEEEE. The CDR3 is 16 amino acids. Deletions cut 1 base from V and 1 base from J, with 15 bases between. CDR3 bases: TGTGCCAGCAGCTTGTTAAGTTTAAGACATTCCTACGAGCAGTACTTC. This codes for CASSLLSLRHSYEQYF. The variable domain in full, completed from reference TRBV5-6 and TRBJ2-7, reads DAGVTQSPTHLIKTRGQQVTLRCSPKSGHDTVSWYQQALGQGPQFIFQYYEEEERQRGNFPDRFSGHQFPNYSSELNVNALLLGDSALYLCASSLLSLRHSYEQYFGPGTRLTVT.

The V and J genes are TRBV5-1 and TRBJ1-1; D might be TRBD1 (5 bases). Germline CDR1 and CDR2: SGHRS and YFSETQ. The V end lost 0 bases, the J end lost 3 bases, and 6 bases lay between the germline ends. The CDR3 sequence is 13 residues long. The CDR3: CASSLVGDTEAFF. The CDR3 nucleotides are TGCGCCAGCAGCTTGGTAGGGGACACTGAAGCTTTCTTT.

This chain uses TRBV28 with TRBJ1-1, with a tentative D call TRBD1 (6 bases). The CDR3 covers 15 residues. Germline CDR1 reads MDHEN; CDR2 reads SYDVKM. V was trimmed by 5 bases and J by 3 bases, leaving 16 bases between them. CDR3 region: CASSLYRVSDTEAFF. CDR3 DNA sequence: TGTGCCAGCAGTCTCTACAGGGTTTCCGACACTGAAGCTTTCTTT.

The chain recombines TRBV30 with TRBJ1-4; a weak D match, TRBD1 (6 bases). The germline V gene encodes CDR1 GTSNPN and CDR2 SVGIG (reference sequence). The CDR3 extends over 15 amino acids. Trimming took off 0 bases at V and 10 bases at J, with 18 bases between the two ends. The CDR3 nucleotides are TGTGCCTGGAGTGTATCAGCGGGGGCTACGGGAAAACTGTTTTTT. It encodes CAWSVSAGATGKLFF.

In its sample, this clone was seen a few times. As DNA, the CDR3 is TGTGCCAGCAGCCCGACCAGGGACACTGAAGCTTTCTTT. Encoded protein: CASSPTRDTEAFF. The chain is built from TRBV9 and TRBJ1-1; a possible D gene is TRBD1 (5 bases). Germline V gives CDR1 SGDLS, CDR2 YYNGEE. The CDR3 runs to 13 residues. V gave up 4 bases and J gave up 3 bases, with 10 bases separating them.

The chain employs TRBV27 and TRBJ2-3; TRBD2 might be the D (6 bases). The V end was cut by 6 bases, the J end by 0 bases, with 10 bases between. This CDR3 contains 14 residues. Per the germline V gene, CDR1 is MNHEY and CDR2 is SMNVEV (reference sequence). CDR3 protein: CASRMTSSTDTQYF. CDR3 bases: TGTGCCAGCAGGATGACTAGTAGCACAGATACGCAGTATTTT.

The J gene is TRBJ2-7, the V gene TRBV4-1, with TRBD1 as a possible D gene (6 bases). The ends were cut back, 0 bases at V and 0 bases at J, with 12 bases in the middle. The CDR3 totals 16 residues. Germline lookup yields CDR1 MGHRA and CDR2 YSYEKL. CDR3 sequence reads: CASSQDKGEFSYEQYF. The CDR3 region has the DNA TGCGCCAGCAGCCAAGATAAGGGGGAATTCTCCTACGAGCAGTACTTC.

The CDR3 loop is CASSTDRSSGNTIYF. The CDR3 DNA follows: TGTGCCAGTAGTACTGACAGGAGCTCTGGAAACACCATATATTTT. The chain recombines TRBV19 with TRBJ1-3; TRBD1 is a possible D gene (6 bases). V was pared by 4 bases and J by 0 bases, with 10 bases between. The germline gives CDR1 LNHDA, CDR2 SQIVND (reference sequence). The CDR3 has 15 amino acids.

The rearrangement links TRBV4-1 to TRBJ1-1, with 7 bases lining up with TRBD1. V lost 4 bases, J lost 0 bases, and 8 bases stayed unmatched. CDR1 and CDR2 from the germline V gene are MGHRA and YSYEKL. CDR3 length: 16 amino acids. The CDR3 coding sequence is TGCGCCAGCAGCCGAGAGACAGGGAGATTGAACACTGAAGCTTTCTTT. It translates to CASSRETGRLNTEAFF.

This chain links TRBV27 with TRBJ1-2; 10 positions match TRBD1. The germline CDR1 and CDR2 sequences are MNHEY and SMNVEV (reference sequence). The CDR3 runs 15 residues. V lost 4 bases, J lost 0 bases, and 2 bases stayed unmatched. CDR3 coding DNA: TGTGCCAGCAGTTGGGGGACAGGGGCTAACTATGGCTACACCTTC. Translated: CASSWGTGANYGYTF.

V and J are TRBV6-1 and TRBJ1-1, with a weak D call TRBD1 (5 bases). Germline V CDR1 and CDR2: MNHNS, SASEGT. V lost 8 bases and J lost 4, with 11 bases in between. This CDR3 has 12 amino acids. As DNA, the CDR3 is TGTGCCAGCGGGAGGGGATCCACTGAAGCTTTCTTT. Amino acids: CASGRGSTEAFF.

Only one count was recorded for this clone. This sequence joins TRBV7-3 and TRBJ2-3, with a possible D match to TRBD1 (6 bases). Per the germline V gene, CDR1 is SGHTA and CDR2 is FQGTGA. The CDR3 runs 13 residues. Between the trimmed V and J ends, which lost 6 bases and 2 bases, there was a span of 9 bases. CDR3 DNA: TGTGCCAGCAGGGACAGTTACACAGATACGCAGTATTTT. It is translated as CASRDSYTDTQYF.

This chain connects TRBV9 to TRBJ2-2, with 7 bases lining up with TRBD2. Germline assignment: CDR1 SGDLS and CDR2 YYNGEE. This CDR3 has 16 residues. V was clipped by 1 base and J by 1 base; unmatched bases: 4. CDR3: CASSVTGGLNTGELFF. CDR3 bases: TGTGCCAGCAGCGTAACGGGAGGACTGAACACCGGGGAGCTGTTTTTT.

The rearrangement links TRBV2 to TRBJ2-7; D is perhaps TRBD2 (6 bases). This CDR3 region has 13 residues. Trimming left V 2 bases short and J 7 bases short, with 12 bases between. Germline V gives CDR1 SNHLY, CDR2 FYNNEI. The CDR3 sequence is CASSETLAGEQYF. The CDR3, as DNA: TGTGCCAGCAGTGAAACACTGGCGGGGGAGCAGTACTTC.

This rearrangement joins TRBV7-9 to TRBJ2-3, with 7 bases that match TRBD2. This CDR3 has 15 amino acids. V lost 3 bases and J lost 0; bases outside the gene matches: 3. The germline V gene has CDR1 SEHNR and CDR2 FQNEAQ (reference sequence). The CDR3 nucleotides read TGTGCCAGCAGCTTTCGTAGCGGGAGCACAGATACGCAGTATTTT. It yields the protein CASSFRSGSTDTQYF.

CDR3 loop: CASSPLWETPYEQFF. The DNA of the CDR3 is TGTGCCAGCAGCCCTCTGTGGGAGACACCCTATGAGCAGTTCTTC. The gene calls are TRBV11-3 and TRBJ2-1, with D possibly being TRBD2 (5 bases). CDR1 is SGHNT and CDR2 is YENEEA in the germline V gene. CDR3 length equals 15 residues. V lost 5 bases, J lost 8 bases, and 19 bases lay in between.

The chain is built from TRBV5-6 and TRBJ2-1, with TRBD2 identical over 9 bases. V gave up 0 bases and J gave up 5 bases; unmatched junction bases: 3. This CDR3 has 15 residues. Germline assignment: CDR1 SGHDT and CDR2 YYEEEE. The DNA for the CDR3 is TGTGCCAGCAGCTTGGCGCTAGCGGGGAACAATGAGCAGTTCTTC. This sequence encodes CASSLALAGNNEQFF.

V gene TRBV7-9 combines with J gene TRBJ1-3; maybe TRBD1 (6 bases). The CDR3 consists of 15 residues. Trimming pared 2 bases from V and 4 bases from J, leaving 12 bases between. Per germline, CDR1 SEHNR and CDR2 FQNEAQ (reference sequence). CDR3 nucleotide sequence: TGTGCCAGCAGCTTACTGGGGGCGCGGGGAAACACCATATATTTT. The encoded protein is CASSLLGARGNTIYF.